This TCR beta chain derives from a study of T cell responses to AZD1222 COVID-19 vaccine. Study-wide results and caveats: It should be noted that donors were predominantly white British and more often female, and clonal diversity was possibly underestimated. Sampled repertoires all dated from after the peak T cell response.

Note on this clone: Its target is not known.

CDR1 KGHDR and CDR2 SFDVKD come from the germline V gene. Trimming pared 4 bases from V and 0 bases from J, leaving 12 bases between. CDR3 length: 16 amino acids. Timing groups of about 4 and about 12 weeks for second doses were pooled. This table comes from immunoSEQ multiplex PCR, and its TCRdb copy is limited to in-frame clones, with some not included. The sample carries 150,000 to 200,000 clones, about 89% recorded once. Sequences were derived from peripheral blood, sampled 28 days after the second AZD1222 dose. The chain joins TRBV24-1 to TRBJ1-3, with unresolved D. The sequence was collected from an adult who received the AZD1222 COVID-19 vaccine. CDR3: CATSEKAALSGNTIYF. DNA for the CDR3: TGTGCCACCAGTGAGAAGGCTGCTCTCTCTGGAAACACCATATATTTT.